Here is one T cell receptor (beta chain) with its context. CDR3 length equals 14 residues. V trimming: 7 bases; J trimming: 5 bases; junction bases outside the gene matches: 8. Looked up from germline, CDR1 is MNHEY and CDR2 is SVGAGI. This sample stems from a study of blood T cell repertoires in COVID-19. The repertoire was sequenced with immunoSEQ multiplex PCR; TCRdb's copy has only in-frame clones and lacks some. The data contain around 60,000 clones, approximately 90% of them singletons. Sequenced: peripheral blood. The clonotype was recovered from a man aged 65 to 79 with acute or convalescent COVID-19. The rearrangement links TRBV6-5 to TRBJ2-3; 8 bases line up with TRBD2. CDR3 DNA sequence: TGTGCCAGCACGGCGGGGGGCGGGGTAGATACGCAGTATTTT. Protein: CASTAGGGVDTQYF.